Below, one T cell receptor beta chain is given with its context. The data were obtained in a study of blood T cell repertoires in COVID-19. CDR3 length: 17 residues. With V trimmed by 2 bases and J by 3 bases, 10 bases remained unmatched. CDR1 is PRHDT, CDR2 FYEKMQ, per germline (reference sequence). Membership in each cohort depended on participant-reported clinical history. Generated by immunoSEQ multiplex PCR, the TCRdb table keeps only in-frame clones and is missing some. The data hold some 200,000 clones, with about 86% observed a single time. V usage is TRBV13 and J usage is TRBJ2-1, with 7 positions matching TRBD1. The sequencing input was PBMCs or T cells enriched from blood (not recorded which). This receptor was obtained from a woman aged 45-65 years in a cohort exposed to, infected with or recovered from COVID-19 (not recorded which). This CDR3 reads CASSLRFRDSFYNEQFF. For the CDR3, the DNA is TGTGCCAGCAGCTTACGGTTCCGGGACAGTTTCTACAATGAGCAGTTCTTC.